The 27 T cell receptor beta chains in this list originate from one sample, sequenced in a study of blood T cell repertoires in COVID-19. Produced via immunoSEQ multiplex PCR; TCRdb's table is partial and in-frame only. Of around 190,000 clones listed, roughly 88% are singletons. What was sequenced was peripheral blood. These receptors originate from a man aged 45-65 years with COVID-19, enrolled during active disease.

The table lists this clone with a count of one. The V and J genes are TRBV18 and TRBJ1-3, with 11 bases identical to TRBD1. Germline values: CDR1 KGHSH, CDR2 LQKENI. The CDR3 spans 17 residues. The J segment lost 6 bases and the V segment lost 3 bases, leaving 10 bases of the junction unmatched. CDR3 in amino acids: CASSPQGQGAFENTIYF. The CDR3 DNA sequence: TGTGCCAGCTCACCCCAAGGACAGGGGGCTTTTGAAAACACCATATATTTT.

The CDR3 nucleotides read TGTGCCTGGAGCCGAAGGAGGTTGGGGATGGAAGCTTTCTTT. Amino acids: CAWSRRRLGMEAFF. V and J are TRBV30 and TRBJ1-1; no clear D. This CDR3 contains 14 residues. Deletions cut 3 bases from V and 8 bases from J, with 19 bases between. CDR1 and CDR2 (germline): GTSNPN, SVGIG (reference sequence).

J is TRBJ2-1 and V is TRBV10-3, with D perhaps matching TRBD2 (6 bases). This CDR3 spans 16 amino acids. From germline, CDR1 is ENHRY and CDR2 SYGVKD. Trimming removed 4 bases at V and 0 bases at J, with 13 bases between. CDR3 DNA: TGTGCCATCAGTGTTCTAGCGCCTAGCTCCTACAATGAGCAGTTCTTC. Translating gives CAISVLAPSSYNEQFF.

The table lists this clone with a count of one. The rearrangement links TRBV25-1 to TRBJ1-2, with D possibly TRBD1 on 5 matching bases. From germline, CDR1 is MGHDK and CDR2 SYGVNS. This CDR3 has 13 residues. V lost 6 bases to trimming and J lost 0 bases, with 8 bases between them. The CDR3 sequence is CASRDITNYGYTF. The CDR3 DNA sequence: TGTGCCAGCAGGGACATTACTAACTATGGCTACACCTTC.

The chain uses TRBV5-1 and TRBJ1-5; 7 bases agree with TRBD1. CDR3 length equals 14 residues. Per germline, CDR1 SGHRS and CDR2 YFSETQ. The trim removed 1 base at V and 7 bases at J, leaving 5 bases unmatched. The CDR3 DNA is TGCGCCAGCAGCTTGAGGACAGGCCTCCAGCCCCAGCATTTT. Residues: CASSLRTGLQPQHF.

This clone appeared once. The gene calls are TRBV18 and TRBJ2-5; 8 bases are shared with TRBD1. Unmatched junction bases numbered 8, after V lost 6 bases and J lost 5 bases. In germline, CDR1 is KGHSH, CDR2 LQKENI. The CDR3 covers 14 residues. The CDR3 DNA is TGTGCCAGCTCCGGGTCAGGGGGCATGGAGACCCAGTACTTC. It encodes CASSGSGGMETQYF. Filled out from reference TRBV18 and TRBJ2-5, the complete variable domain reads NAGVMQNPRHLVRRRGQEARLRCSPMKGHSHVYWYRQLPEEGLKFMVYLQKENIIDESGMPKERFSAEFPKEGPSILRIQQVVRGDSAAYFCASSGSGGMETQYFGPGTRLLVL.

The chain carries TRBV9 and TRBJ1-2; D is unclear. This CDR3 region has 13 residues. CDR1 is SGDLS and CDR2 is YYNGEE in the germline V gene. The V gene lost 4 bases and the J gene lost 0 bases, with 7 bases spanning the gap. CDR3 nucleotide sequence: TGTGCCAGCAGCTCCGGGACTAACTATGGCTACACCTTC. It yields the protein CASSSGTNYGYTF.

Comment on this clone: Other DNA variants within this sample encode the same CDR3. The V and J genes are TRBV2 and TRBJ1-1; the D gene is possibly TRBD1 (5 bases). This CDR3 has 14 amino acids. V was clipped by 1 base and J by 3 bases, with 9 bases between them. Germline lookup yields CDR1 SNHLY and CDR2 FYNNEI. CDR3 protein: CASSEVGGDTEAFF. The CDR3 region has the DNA TGTGCCAGCAGTGAAGTTGGGGGGGACACTGAAGCTTTCTTT.

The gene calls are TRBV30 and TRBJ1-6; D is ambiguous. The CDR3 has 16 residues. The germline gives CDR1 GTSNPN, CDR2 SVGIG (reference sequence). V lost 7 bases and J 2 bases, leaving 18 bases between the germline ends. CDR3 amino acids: CAYKRAAEAYNSPLHF. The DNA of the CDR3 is TGTGCCTATAAGAGGGCGGCCGAGGCCTATAATTCACCCCTCCACTTT. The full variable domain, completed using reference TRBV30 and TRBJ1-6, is SQTIHQWPATLVQPVGSPLSLECTVEGTSNPNLYWYRQAAGRGLQLLFYSVGIGQISSEVPQNLSASRPQDRQFILSSKKLLLSDSGFYLCAYKRAAEAYNSPLHFGNGTRLTVT.

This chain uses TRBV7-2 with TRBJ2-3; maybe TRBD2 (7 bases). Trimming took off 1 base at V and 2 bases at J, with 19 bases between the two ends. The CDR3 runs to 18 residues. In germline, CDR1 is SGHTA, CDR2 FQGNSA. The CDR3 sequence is CASSLVGGAPTNTDTQYF. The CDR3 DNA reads TGTGCCAGCAGCTTAGTTGGGGGGGCGCCGACAAACACAGATACGCAGTATTTT.

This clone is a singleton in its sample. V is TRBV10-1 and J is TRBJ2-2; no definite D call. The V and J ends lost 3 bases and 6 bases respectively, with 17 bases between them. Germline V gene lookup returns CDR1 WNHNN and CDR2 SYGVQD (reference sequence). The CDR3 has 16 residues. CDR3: CASSDEVGVLPGELFF. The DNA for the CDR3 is TGCGCCAGCAGTGACGAGGTTGGAGTCCTGCCCGGGGAGCTGTTTTTT.

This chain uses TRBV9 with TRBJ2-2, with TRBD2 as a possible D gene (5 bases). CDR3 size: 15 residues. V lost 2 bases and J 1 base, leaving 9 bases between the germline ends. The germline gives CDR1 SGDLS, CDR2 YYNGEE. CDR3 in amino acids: CASSVSGMNTGELFF. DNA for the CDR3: TGTGCCAGCAGCGTCTCGGGAATGAACACCGGGGAGCTGTTTTTT.

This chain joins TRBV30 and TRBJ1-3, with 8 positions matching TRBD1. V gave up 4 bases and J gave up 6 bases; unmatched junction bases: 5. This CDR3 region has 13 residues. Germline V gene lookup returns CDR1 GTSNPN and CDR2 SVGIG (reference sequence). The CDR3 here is CAWTQGAENTIYF. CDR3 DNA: TGTGCCTGGACGCAGGGGGCTGAAAACACCATATATTTT.

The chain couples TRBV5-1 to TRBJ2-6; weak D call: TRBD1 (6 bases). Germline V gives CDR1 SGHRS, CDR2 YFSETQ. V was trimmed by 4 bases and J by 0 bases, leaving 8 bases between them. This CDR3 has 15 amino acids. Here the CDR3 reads CASSNRDSGANVLTF. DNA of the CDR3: TGCGCCAGCAGCAACAGGGACTCTGGGGCCAACGTCCTGACTTTC.

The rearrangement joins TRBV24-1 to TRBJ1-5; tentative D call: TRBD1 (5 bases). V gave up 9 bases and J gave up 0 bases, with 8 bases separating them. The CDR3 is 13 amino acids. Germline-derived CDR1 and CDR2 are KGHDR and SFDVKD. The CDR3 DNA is TGTGCCACCGCAACAGGTAGCAATCAGCCCCAGCATTTT. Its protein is CATATGSNQPQHF.

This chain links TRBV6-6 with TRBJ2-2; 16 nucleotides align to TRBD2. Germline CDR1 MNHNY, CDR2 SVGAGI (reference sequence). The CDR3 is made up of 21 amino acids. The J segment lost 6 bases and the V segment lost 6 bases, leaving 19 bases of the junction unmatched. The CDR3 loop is CASSQLSGLAGGGLFSGELFF. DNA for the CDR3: TGTGCCAGCAGCCAGCTTTCGGGACTAGCGGGAGGGGGGCTTTTTTCCGGGGAGCTGTTTTTT.

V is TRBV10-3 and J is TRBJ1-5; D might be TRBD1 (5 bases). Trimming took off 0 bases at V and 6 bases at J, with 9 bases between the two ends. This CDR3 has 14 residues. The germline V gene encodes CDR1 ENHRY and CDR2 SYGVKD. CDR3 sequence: CAISESGGGQPQHF. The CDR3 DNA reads TGTGCCATCAGTGAGTCGGGGGGTGGTCAGCCCCAGCATTTT.

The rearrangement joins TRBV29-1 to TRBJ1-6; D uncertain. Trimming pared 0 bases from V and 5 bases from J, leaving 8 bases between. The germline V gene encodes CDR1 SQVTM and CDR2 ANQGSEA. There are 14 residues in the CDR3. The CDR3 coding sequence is TGCAGCGTTGAAGAGGTACAAGATAATTCACCCCTCCACTTT. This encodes CSVEEVQDNSPLHF.

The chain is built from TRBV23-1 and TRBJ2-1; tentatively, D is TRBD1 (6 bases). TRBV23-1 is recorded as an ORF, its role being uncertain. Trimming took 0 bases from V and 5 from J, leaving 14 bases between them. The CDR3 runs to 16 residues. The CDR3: CASSQSTRTANNEQFF. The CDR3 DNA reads TGCGCCAGCAGTCAATCAACGCGGACAGCCAACAATGAGCAGTTCTTC.

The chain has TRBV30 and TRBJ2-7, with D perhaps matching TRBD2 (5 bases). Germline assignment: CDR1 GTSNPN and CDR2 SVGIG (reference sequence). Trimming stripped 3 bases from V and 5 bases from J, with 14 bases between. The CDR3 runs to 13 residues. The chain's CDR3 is CAWRRIPGNEQYF. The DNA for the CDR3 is TGTGCCTGGAGGAGGATACCGGGGAACGAGCAGTACTTC.

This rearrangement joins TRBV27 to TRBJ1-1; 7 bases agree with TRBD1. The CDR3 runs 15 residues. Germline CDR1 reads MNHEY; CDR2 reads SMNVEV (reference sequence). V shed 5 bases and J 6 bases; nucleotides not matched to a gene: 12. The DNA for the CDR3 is TGTGCCAGCAGTCAACGACAGGGCTCTGGTCCTGAAGCTTTCTTT. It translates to CASSQRQGSGPEAFF.

The CDR3 is CASSYSLGQGSGEQYF. CDR3 in DNA: TGTGCCAGCAGTTACTCGCTCGGACAGGGGTCGGGCGAGCAGTACTTC. The J gene is TRBJ2-7, the V gene TRBV6-5; TRBD1 aligns across 9 bases. The germline V gene encodes CDR1 MNHEY and CDR2 SVGAGI. The CDR3 spans 16 residues. The J segment lost 6 bases and the V segment lost 0 bases, leaving 9 bases of the junction unmatched.

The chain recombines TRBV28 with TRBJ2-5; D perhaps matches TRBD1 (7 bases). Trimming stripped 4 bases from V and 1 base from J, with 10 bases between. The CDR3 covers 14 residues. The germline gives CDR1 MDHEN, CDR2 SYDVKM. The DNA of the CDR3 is TGTGCCAGCAGTTCAGGGGGGCCCCAAGAGACCCAGTACTTC. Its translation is CASSSGGPQETQYF.

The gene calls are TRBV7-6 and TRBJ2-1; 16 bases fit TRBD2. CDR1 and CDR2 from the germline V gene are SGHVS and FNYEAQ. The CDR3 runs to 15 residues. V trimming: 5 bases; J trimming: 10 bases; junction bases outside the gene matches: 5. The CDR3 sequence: CASSQGTSGRGEQFF. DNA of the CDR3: TGTGCCAGCAGCCAGGGGACTAGCGGGAGGGGGGAGCAGTTCTTC.

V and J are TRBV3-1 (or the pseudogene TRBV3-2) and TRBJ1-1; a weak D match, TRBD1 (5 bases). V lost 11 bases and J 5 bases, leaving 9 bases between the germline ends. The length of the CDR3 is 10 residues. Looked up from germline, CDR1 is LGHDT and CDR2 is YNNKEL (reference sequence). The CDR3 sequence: CAGRGTEAFF. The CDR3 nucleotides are TGTGCCGGAAGGGGAACTGAAGCTTTCTTT.

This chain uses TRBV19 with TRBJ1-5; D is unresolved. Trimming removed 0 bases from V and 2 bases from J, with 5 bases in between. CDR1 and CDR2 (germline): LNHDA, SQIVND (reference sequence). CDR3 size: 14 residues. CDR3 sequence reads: CASSIDNGNQPQHF. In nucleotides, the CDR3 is TGTGCCAGTAGTATAGACAATGGCAATCAGCCCCAGCATTTT.

The CDR3: CASSLYRVGTGELFF. The DNA of the CDR3 is TGTGCCAGCAGCTTATACAGGGTGGGCACCGGGGAGCTGTTTTTT. V usage is TRBV7-3 and J usage is TRBJ2-2, with D perhaps TRBD1 (6 bases). The CDR3 covers 15 residues. The ends were cut back, 2 bases at V and 4 bases at J, with 11 bases in the middle. CDR1 and CDR2 (germline): SGHTA, FQGTGA. The full variable domain, its missing parts supplied by reference TRBV7-3 and TRBJ2-2, is GAGVSQTPSNKVTEKGKYVELRCDPISGHTALYWYRQSLGQGPEFLIYFQGTGAADDSGLPNDRFFAVRPEGSVSTLKIQRTERGDSAVYLCASSLYRVGTGELFFGEGSRLTVL.